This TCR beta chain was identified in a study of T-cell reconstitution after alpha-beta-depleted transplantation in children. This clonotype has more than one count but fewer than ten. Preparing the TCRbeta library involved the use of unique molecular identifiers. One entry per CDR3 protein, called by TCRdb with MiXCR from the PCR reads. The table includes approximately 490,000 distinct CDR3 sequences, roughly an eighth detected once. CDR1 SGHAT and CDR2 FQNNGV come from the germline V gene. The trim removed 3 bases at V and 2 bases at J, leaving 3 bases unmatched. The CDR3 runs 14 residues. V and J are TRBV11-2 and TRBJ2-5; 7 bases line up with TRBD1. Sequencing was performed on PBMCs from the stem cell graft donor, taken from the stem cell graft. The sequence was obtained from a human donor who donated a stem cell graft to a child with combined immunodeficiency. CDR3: CASSFDRVQETQYF. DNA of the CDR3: TGTGCCAGCAGCTTCGACAGGGTTCAAGAGACCCAGTACTTC.